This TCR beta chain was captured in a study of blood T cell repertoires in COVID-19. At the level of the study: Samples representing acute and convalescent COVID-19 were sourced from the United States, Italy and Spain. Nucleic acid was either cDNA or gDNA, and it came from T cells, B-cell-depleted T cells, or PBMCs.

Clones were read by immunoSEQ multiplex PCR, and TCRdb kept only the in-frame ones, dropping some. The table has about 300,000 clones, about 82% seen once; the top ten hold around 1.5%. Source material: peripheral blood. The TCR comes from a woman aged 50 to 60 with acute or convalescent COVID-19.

CDR3 in amino acids: CASSELGGSTGELFF. In DNA form, the CDR3 reads TGTGCCAGCAGTGAACTAGGCGGGAGTACCGGGGAGCTGTTTTTT. This chain connects TRBV6-1 to TRBJ2-2; 7 nucleotides agree with TRBD2. The V segment lost 2 bases and the J segment 5 bases; nucleotides outside the gene matches: 5. The CDR3 totals 15 residues. CDR1 is MNHNS and CDR2 is SASEGT in the germline V gene.